The rows below give T cell receptor beta chains drawn from one sample of a study of blood T cell repertoires in COVID-19. The repertoire was sequenced with immunoSEQ multiplex PCR; TCRdb's copy has only in-frame clones and lacks some. The sample has about 240,000 clones, approximately 85% seen once; the top ten hold 9.5% to 15%. Sequencing was done on a sample of peripheral blood. Receptor source: a woman aged 60 to 75 with active or convalescent COVID-19. The CDR3 runs from the conserved cysteine through the conserved F or W. The order of the fields is V gene, clone size, J gene, D gene, CDR3 DNA, CDR3 protein. D genes are given only for firm matches. Some rows mark clone size as missing; the rest say once, few, many or name a class of expanded clone.

>TRBV7-9|NA|TRBJ1-1|NA
TGTGCCAGCAGCTCTAGCGGGGTGAACACTGAAGCTTTCTTT
CASSSSGVNTEAFF
>TRBV4-3|NA|TRBJ1-2|TRBD1
TGCGCCAGCAGCCCCCAAGGGACAGCCTTGGGAGGCTACACCTTC
CASSPQGTALGGYTF
>TRBV5-5|NA|TRBJ1-1|TRBD1
TGTGCCAGCAGCTTGGGGGCAGGGGGCTACTTGAGCACTGAAGCTTTCTTT
CASSLGAGGYLSTEAFF
>TRBV9|NA|TRBJ1-2|NA
TGTGCCAGCAGCGTAGAAGGAGGGACCAACTATGGCTACACCTTC
CASSVEGGTNYGYTF
>TRBV27|once|TRBJ2-3|TRBD2
TGTGCCAGCAGTTTAAGGGCGGGGGACACAGATACGCAGTATTTT
CASSLRAGDTDTQYF
>TRBV21-1|NA|TRBJ1-1|NA
TGTGCCAGCAGCAGGAGGATGAGAGGGAACACTGAAGCTTTCTTT
CASSRRMRGNTEAFF
>TRBV5-8|once|TRBJ1-2|NA
TGTGCCAGCAGCTTGACAGGGTATAGCGGCTACACCTTC
CASSLTGYSGYTF
>TRBV3-1/TRBV3-2|NA|TRBJ2-7|TRBD2
TGTGCCAGCAGCCGAGCGGGGGAGCAGTACTTC
CASSRAGEQYF
>TRBV5-5|NA|TRBJ2-1|NA
TGTGCCAGCAGCTTGATTTTGCTAGGTGGTGAGCAGTTCTTC
CASSLILLGGEQFF
>TRBV7-2|NA|TRBJ2-5|NA
TGTGCCAGCAGCTTAGCAGGGTCCGGAGGGACCCAGTACTTC
CASSLAGSGGTQYF
>TRBV18|NA|TRBJ2-3|TRBD1
TGTGCCAGCTGGGACAGGGGGGGCACAGATACGCAGTATTTT
CASWDRGGTDTQYF
>TRBV27|NA|TRBJ2-5|TRBD2
TGTGCCAGCAGTTTATCAACTAGCGGGGTCTATGCAACCCAGTACTTC
CASSLSTSGVYATQYF
>TRBV7-9|few|TRBJ1-4|TRBD1
TGTGCCAGCAGCTTGACAGGGATGGCTAATGAAAAACTGTTTTTT
CASSLTGMANEKLFF
>TRBV27|NA|TRBJ2-3|NA
TGTGCCAGCAGTCCAGGGGCCCTGAGCACAGATACGCAGTATTTT
CASSPGALSTDTQYF
>TRBV19|NA|TRBJ2-1|TRBD1
TGTGCCAGTAGGACGGCGTTGGGACAGGGGAACAATGAGCAGTTCTTC
CASRTALGQGNNEQFF
>TRBV5-1|NA|TRBJ2-3|NA
TGCGCCAGCAGCCCCGGGGACATTGCCGATACGCAGTATTTT
CASSPGDIADTQYF
>TRBV7-2|NA|TRBJ2-5|NA
TGTGCCAGCAGCTTAGTGGGAGCGGCTGAAGAGACCCAGTACTTC
CASSLVGAAEETQYF
>TRBV12-5|NA|TRBJ1-1|TRBD1
TGTGCTAGTGGTTTGACACATGACAGGGGAGTGGGGACTGAAGCTTTCTTT
CASGLTHDRGVGTEAFF
>TRBV29-1|NA|TRBJ1-2|NA
TGCAGCGTTGAACGACCCCGAGGGGGTGCGGGCGGCTACACCTTC
CSVERPRGGAGGYTF
>TRBV7-9|NA|TRBJ2-3|NA
TGTGCTTTGAGCCGGGGGTCATTAGATACGCAGTATTTT
CALSRGSLDTQYF
>TRBV6-1|NA|TRBJ2-1|TRBD1
TGTGCCAGCAGTGAGACAGGGAACGGGGCCACTGAGCAGTTCTTC
CASSETGNGATEQFF
>TRBV9|NA|TRBJ2-2|TRBD1
TGTGCCAGCAGCCCTCTCACAGGGGGTACCGGGGAGCTGTTTTTT
CASSPLTGGTGELFF
>TRBV3-1/TRBV3-2|NA|TRBJ2-2|TRBD2
TGTGCCAGCAGCTTCCCGCCGCTAGCGGGGGGCACCGGGGAGCTGTTTTTT
CASSFPPLAGGTGELFF
>TRBV19|NA|TRBJ2-1|NA
TGTGCCAGTAGTAGAGGGCCCTCATCCTACAATGAGCAGTTCTTC
CASSRGPSSYNEQFF
>TRBV30|once|TRBJ2-5|TRBD2
TGTGCCTCCGTGAAGCGGGGCCAGCTAGAGACCCAGTACTTC
CASVKRGQLETQYF
>TRBV7-9|NA|TRBJ1-1|TRBD1
TGTGCCAGCAGCTTCCTACAGGGGTCCCCATCCACTGAAGCTTTCTTT
CASSFLQGSPSTEAFF
>TRBV5-1|NA|TRBJ1-5|NA
TGCGCCAGCAGCCCGGACGCGGGAGGGCAGCCCCAGCATTTT
CASSPDAGGQPQHF
>TRBV18|NA|TRBJ2-3|TRBD1
TGTGCCAGCTCACCAAGCAGGGGGCGGGATACGCAGTATTTT
CASSPSRGRDTQYF
>TRBV11-2|NA|TRBJ2-3|NA
TGTGCCAGCAGCTTAGTAGGAGGGACAGATACGCAGTATTTT
CASSLVGGTDTQYF
>TRBV4-1|NA|TRBJ1-1|NA
TGCGCCAGCAGCCAAGTGTCCAGTACGAACACTGAAGCTTTCTTT
CASSQVSSTNTEAFF
>TRBV5-4|NA|TRBJ1-2|TRBD1
TGTGCCAGCAGCCGATCGGGACAGCTTTATGGCTACACCTTC
CASSRSGQLYGYTF
>TRBV5-1|NA|TRBJ1-4|NA
TGCGCCAGCAGCTTGGGCCGGACAGCGAATAATGAAAAACTGTTTTTT
CASSLGRTANNEKLFF
>TRBV30|NA|TRBJ2-7|NA
TGTGCCTGGAGTGGGACTCGGACAGCCGAGCAGTACTTC
CAWSGTRTAEQYF
>TRBV6-5|NA|TRBJ2-7|TRBD2
TGTGCCAGCAGTTACTCGGGTAGCGGGGGGCTCTACGAGCAGTACTTC
CASSYSGSGGLYEQYF
>TRBV2|once|TRBJ2-7|NA
TGTGCCAGCAACAGGGCTCAGGGCCCCTACGAGCAGTACTTC
CASNRAQGPYEQYF
>TRBV10-1|NA|TRBJ1-5|NA
TGCGCCAGCAGTGAGTCCCAGGGCAGGGCGAGCAATCAGCCCCAGCATTTT
CASSESQGRASNQPQHF